These 12 T cell receptor beta chains were all obtained from the same sample, sequenced in a study of technical replicates of blood from a handful of donors. Generated by immunoSEQ multiplex PCR, the TCRdb table keeps only in-frame clones and is missing some. This table has about 81,000 clones, approximately 94% appearing once. The specimen sequenced was T cells isolated from PBMCs. The source is a human donor in good health.

This clone was picked up a small number of times. The gene calls are TRBV29-1 and TRBJ2-1; the D is unclear. The CDR3 consists of 15 residues. The germline gives CDR1 SQVTM, CDR2 ANQGSEA. V shed 1 base and J shed 7 bases, with 17 bases lying between them. CDR3 DNA: TGCAGCGTTGAAGTTTACTATACAAAGGCTAATGAGCAGTTCTTC. The encoded protein is CSVEVYYTKANEQFF.

The chain has TRBV13 and TRBJ1-2; 7 bases align to TRBD1. Germline trimming cut 1 base from V and 8 bases from J; bases unmatched to any gene: 16. The CDR3 sequence is 17 residues long. The germline V gene has CDR1 PRHDT and CDR2 FYEKMQ (reference sequence). CDR3 protein: CASSLAAGGGGREGYTF. The CDR3 coding sequence is TGTGCCAGCAGCTTAGCCGCCGGAGGGGGCGGGCGGGAAGGCTACACCTTC.

The chain has TRBV7-9 and TRBJ1-2; D call uncertain. The CDR3 is made up of 16 amino acids. Germline assignment: CDR1 SEHNR and CDR2 FQNEAQ (reference sequence). With 4 bases removed from V and 3 bases from J, the gap between germline ends came to 18 bases. The CDR3 sequence: CASSYDRFEEDYGYTF. The DNA for the CDR3 is TGTGCCAGCAGCTACGATCGGTTCGAGGAGGACTATGGCTACACCTTC.

This clone was seen once. The chain recombines TRBV19 with TRBJ2-7; 10 bases map to TRBD1. CDR1 LNHDA and CDR2 SQIVND come from the germline V gene (reference sequence). V gave up 5 bases and J gave up 3 bases; unmatched junction bases: 1. The CDR3 runs 13 residues. The CDR3 here is CASSGTGDYEQYF. The CDR3, as DNA: TGTGCCAGTAGTGGGACAGGGGACTACGAGCAGTACTTC.

This chain joins TRBV10-1 and TRBJ1-1; possible D gene TRBD1, 5 bases. Germline V gene sequence: CDR1 WNHNN, CDR2 SYGVQD (reference sequence). The CDR3 length is 15 residues. V was cut by 7 bases and J by 6 bases, with 21 bases left in between. CDR3 nucleotides: TGCGCCAGCACGACACGGTCAGGGAGGGTTGCTGAAGCTTTCTTT. Its protein is CASTTRSGRVAEAFF.

V and J are TRBV28 and TRBJ2-3; 9 positions match TRBD1. Germline V lookup: CDR1 MDHEN, CDR2 SYDVKM. The CDR3 is 14 amino acids. Losses at the gene ends were 4 bases for V and 2 bases for J; bases not matched to a gene: 1. Here the CDR3 reads CASSWDRATDTQYF. DNA of the CDR3: TGTGCCAGCAGTTGGGACAGGGCCACAGATACGCAGTATTTT.

This clone showed up just a few times. The genes are TRBV30 and TRBJ1-3; 7 nucleotides agree with TRBD1. There are 17 residues in the CDR3. The V gene's germline CDR1 is GTSNPN and CDR2 SVGIG (reference sequence). The V gene end was trimmed by 0 bases and the J gene end by 0 bases; junction bases not matched to a gene: 8. CDR3 sequence (DNA): TGTGCCTGGAGTGTACGGGTGGCAGGGGGCTCTGGAAACACCATATATTTT. Its translation is CAWSVRVAGGSGNTIYF.

The rearrangement uses TRBV15 and TRBJ2-7; D ambiguous. The CDR3 sequence is 12 residues long. The germline V gene encodes CDR1 LNHNV and CDR2 YYDKDF (reference sequence). V lost 0 bases to trimming and J lost 5 bases, with 5 bases between them. The CDR3 DNA reads as TGTGCCACCAGCAGAGATGAGGACGAGCAGTACTTC. Amino acids: CATSRDEDEQYF.

The chain uses TRBV10-3 and TRBJ2-3; 7 bases match TRBD1. With V trimmed by 3 bases and J by 4 bases, 4 bases remained unmatched. CDR1 is ENHRY, CDR2 SYGVKD, per germline. The CDR3 contains 14 residues. The DNA for the CDR3 is TGTGCCATCAGTGATATCGACAGGGCAGATACGCAGTATTTT. This gives the protein CAISDIDRADTQYF.

Regarding this clone: This CDR3 is also generated by other DNA sequences in the sample. The chain combines TRBV7-2 with TRBJ2-7; no reliable D call. V was cut by 4 bases and J by 0 bases, with 4 bases left in between. Germline loops: CDR1 SGHTA, CDR2 FQGNSA. CDR3 length: 12 residues. In nucleotides, the CDR3 is TGTGCCAGCAGCTCGAGCTCCTACGAGCAGTACTTC. Translated, it gives CASSSSSYEQYF.

The V call is TRBV28, the J call TRBJ1-5, with TRBD1 matching over 9 bases. V trimming: 2 bases; J trimming: 6 bases; junction bases outside the gene matches: 5. Looked up from germline, CDR1 is MDHEN and CDR2 is SYDVKM. The CDR3 is 15 amino acids. As DNA, the CDR3 is TGTGCCAGCAGTTTAGAGGACAGGGGAAGTCAGCCCCAGCATTTT. Its protein is CASSLEDRGSQPQHF.

The V gene is TRBV28, the J gene TRBJ2-7, with 10 bases identical to TRBD2. CDR1 is MDHEN, CDR2 SYDVKM, per germline. V shed 3 bases and J 6 bases; nucleotides not matched to a gene: 5. CDR3 length: 14 amino acids. CDR3 protein: CASSFLAGVGEQYF. In nucleotides, the CDR3 is TGTGCCAGCAGTTTCCTAGCGGGAGTTGGCGAGCAGTACTTC.